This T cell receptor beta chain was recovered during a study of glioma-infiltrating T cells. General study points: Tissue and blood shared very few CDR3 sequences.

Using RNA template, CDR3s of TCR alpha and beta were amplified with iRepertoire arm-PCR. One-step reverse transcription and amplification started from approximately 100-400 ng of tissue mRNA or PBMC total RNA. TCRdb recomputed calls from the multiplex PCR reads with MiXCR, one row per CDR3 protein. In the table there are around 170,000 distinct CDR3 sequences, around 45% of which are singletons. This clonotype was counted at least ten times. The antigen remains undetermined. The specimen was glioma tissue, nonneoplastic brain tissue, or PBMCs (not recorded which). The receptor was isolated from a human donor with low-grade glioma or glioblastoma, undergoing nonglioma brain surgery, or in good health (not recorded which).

The CDR3: CASSTGGSDNEQFF. In nucleotides, the CDR3 is TGTGCCAGTAGTACGGGCGGGTCCGACAATGAGCAGTTCTTC. The V gene is TRBV19, the J gene TRBJ2-1, with D tentatively TRBD2 (5 bases). Trimming cost V 4 bases and J 5 bases, with 12 bases left between them. CDR1 LNHDA and CDR2 SQIVND come from the germline V gene (reference sequence). The CDR3 spans 14 residues.